The 15 T cell receptor beta chains below all came from one sample that was sequenced in a study of cytomegalovirus exposure and HLA in healthy donors. 13 Jbeta primers and 60 Vbeta primers were used for the PCR. Libraries were prepared by immunoSEQ multiplex PCR; TCRdb keeps only in-frame clonotypes and omits some of them. The table has tens of thousands of clones, approximately 83% seen once. Material for sequencing was PBMCs. The origin of the receptors is a female donor in good health and CMV-seronegative.

V gene TRBV9 combines with J gene TRBJ2-2; D is unresolved. V was cut by 0 bases and J by 0 bases, with 9 bases left in between. Germline CDR1 SGDLS, CDR2 YYNGEE. The CDR3 is 16 amino acids. Written as DNA, the CDR3 is TGTGCCAGCAGCGTAGAATTTAGTGCGAACACCGGGGAGCTGTTTTTT. Protein sequence: CASSVEFSANTGELFF.

V gene TRBV27 combines with J gene TRBJ1-1; maybe TRBD1 (6 bases). The V end was cut by 6 bases, the J end by 8 bases, with 16 bases between. This CDR3 is built from 13 residues. CDR1 and CDR2 from the germline V gene are MNHEY and SMNVEV (reference sequence). The CDR3 loop reads CASRTTGRGEAFF. CDR3 in DNA: TGTGCCAGCAGGACTACAGGGCGAGGGGAAGCTTTCTTT.

J is TRBJ2-5 and V is TRBV7-9; weak D call: TRBD2 (6 bases). The V gene lost 5 bases and the J gene lost 5 bases, with 15 bases spanning the gap. Germline CDR1 is SEHNR and CDR2 is FQNEAQ (reference sequence). The CDR3 is 14 amino acids. CDR3 loop: CASSRQGGMETQYF. DNA for the CDR3: TGTGCCAGCAGCCGGCAGGGCGGGATGGAGACCCAGTACTTC.

The rearrangement links TRBV11-2 to TRBJ1-6, with 9 bases fitting TRBD1. The trim removed 5 bases at V and 10 bases at J, leaving 12 bases unmatched. CDR3 size: 16 residues. Germline V CDR1 and CDR2: SGHAT, FQNNGV. CDR3 region: CASSTGTGMRRSPLHF. The CDR3 DNA is TGTGCCAGCAGCACCGGGACAGGGATGAGGAGGTCACCCCTCCACTTT.

This clone is deemed medium-sized. The chain uses TRBV6-6 and TRBJ1-2; D gene unclear. The CDR3 runs to 13 residues. Germline V gene lookup returns CDR1 MNHNY and CDR2 SVGAGI (reference sequence). V was shortened by 4 bases and J by 8 bases, with 14 bases between the two germline ends. This CDR3 reads CASSSHRREGYTF. The DNA for the CDR3 is TGTGCCAGCAGTTCCCACCGCCGGGAGGGCTACACCTTC.

The V gene is TRBV6-5, the J gene TRBJ1-3; maybe TRBD1 (5 bases). With 4 bases removed from V and 3 bases from J, the gap between germline ends came to 13 bases. The CDR3 covers 15 residues. CDR1 is MNHEY, CDR2 SVGAGI, per germline. Here the CDR3 reads CASSLTGRFGNTIYF. In DNA form, the CDR3 reads TGTGCCAGCAGTTTAACAGGACGATTTGGAAACACCATATATTTT.

This clone was found once. The chain joins TRBV7-3 to TRBJ2-3; 7 bases are shared with TRBD2. This CDR3 is built from 15 residues. Germline CDR1 SGHTA, CDR2 FQGTGA. Unmatched junction bases numbered 5, after V lost 5 bases and J lost 0 bases. For the CDR3, the DNA is TGTGCCAGCAGCCCTAGCGGACCGAGCACAGATACGCAGTATTTT. It yields the protein CASSPSGPSTDTQYF.

The V and J genes are TRBV11-3 and TRBJ2-1; 10 bases are a match to TRBD2. The CDR3 covers 17 residues. Germline V lookup: CDR1 SGHNT, CDR2 YENEEA. V shed 2 bases, J shed 0 bases, and the junction held 4 bases outside the gene matches. CDR3 in amino acids: CASSLTGLAASYNEQFF. Here the CDR3 DNA reads TGTGCCAGCAGCTTAACAGGACTAGCGGCCTCCTACAATGAGCAGTTCTTC.

This clone was seen a handful of times. The chain joins TRBV6-1 to TRBJ1-2; TRBD1 is a possible D gene (6 bases). V lost 7 bases, J lost 4 bases, and 13 bases lay in between. CDR1 is MNHNS, CDR2 SASEGT, per germline. The CDR3 consists of 13 residues. CDR3 DNA sequence: TGTGCCAGCATTAGCCGGGACACCTATGGCTACACCTTC. Its protein is CASISRDTYGYTF.

The rearrangement uses TRBV6-5 and TRBJ1-2; 8 bases match TRBD1. V was clipped by 5 bases and J by 4 bases; unmatched bases: 6. The CDR3 is made up of 14 amino acids. Germline V gives CDR1 MNHEY, CDR2 SVGAGI. The CDR3 DNA is TGTGCCAGCAGTAGGGACAGGATCTCCTATGGCTACACCTTC. Its protein product is CASSRDRISYGYTF.

Here the CDR3 DNA reads TGTGCCAGCAGTTACCAGGGGGGAGAGTCACCCCTCCACTTT. This sequence encodes CASSYQGGESPLHF. The chain joins TRBV6-6 to TRBJ1-6; 7 bases map to TRBD1. Per germline, CDR1 MNHNY and CDR2 SVGAGI (reference sequence). The CDR3 contains 14 residues. The ends lost 2 bases at V and 10 bases at J; junction bases unmatched: 5.

This sequence joins TRBV11-2 and TRBJ2-1; tentatively, D is TRBD1 (6 bases). This CDR3 has 12 residues. In germline, CDR1 is SGHAT, CDR2 FQNNGV. The V end lost 11 bases, the J end lost 3 bases, and 11 bases lay between the germline ends. The CDR3 DNA reads TGTGCCTGTAGGGGGAGCTACAATGAGCAGTTCTTC. Its protein product is CACRGSYNEQFF.

The genes are TRBV7-2 and TRBJ2-7; D is uncertain. The length of the CDR3 is 11 residues. Germline V CDR1 and CDR2: SGHTA, FQGNSA. The ends were cut back, 5 bases at V and 2 bases at J, with 4 bases in the middle. The CDR3 DNA is TGTGCCAGCAGCAGCACCTACGAGCAGTACTTC. Its protein product is CASSSTYEQYF.

This chain uses TRBV2 with TRBJ2-7; D call uncertain. This CDR3 has 15 residues. V lost 6 bases to trimming and J lost 0 bases, with 15 bases between them. CDR1 SNHLY and CDR2 FYNNEI come from the germline V gene. For the CDR3, the DNA is TGTGCCAGCAGAGAGGCCCCTAGGAGCTCCTACGAGCAGTACTTC. Its protein product is CASREAPRSSYEQYF. Supplemented by reference TRBV2 and TRBJ2-7, the full variable domain reads EPEVTQTPSHQVTQMGQEVILRCVPISNHLYFYWYRQILGQKVEFLVSFYNNEISEKSEIFDDQFSVERPDGSNFTLKIRSTKLEDSAMYFCASREAPRSSYEQYFGPGTRLTVT.

This chain uses TRBV6-5 with TRBJ1-1, with a tentative D call TRBD1 (6 bases). Trimming took 0 bases from V and 1 from J, leaving 9 bases between them. Germline lookup yields CDR1 MNHEY and CDR2 SVGAGI. CDR3 length: 15 residues. The CDR3 DNA follows: TGTGCCAGCAGTTACTCGGACAGTACGAACACTGAAGCTTTCTTT. Translation: CASSYSDSTNTEAFF.